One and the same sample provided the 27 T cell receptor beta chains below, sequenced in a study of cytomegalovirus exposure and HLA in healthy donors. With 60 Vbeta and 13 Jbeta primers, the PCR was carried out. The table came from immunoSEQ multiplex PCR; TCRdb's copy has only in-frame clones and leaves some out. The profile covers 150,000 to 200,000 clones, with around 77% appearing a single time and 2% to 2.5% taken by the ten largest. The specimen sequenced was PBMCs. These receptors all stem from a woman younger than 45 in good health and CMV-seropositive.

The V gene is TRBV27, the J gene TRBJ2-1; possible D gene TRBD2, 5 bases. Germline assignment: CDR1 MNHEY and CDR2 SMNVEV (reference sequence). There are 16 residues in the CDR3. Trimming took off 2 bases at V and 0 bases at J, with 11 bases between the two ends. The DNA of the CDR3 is TGTGCCAGCAGTTTAAATTGGGAGACCTCCTACAATGAGCAGTTCTTC. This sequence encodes CASSLNWETSYNEQFF.

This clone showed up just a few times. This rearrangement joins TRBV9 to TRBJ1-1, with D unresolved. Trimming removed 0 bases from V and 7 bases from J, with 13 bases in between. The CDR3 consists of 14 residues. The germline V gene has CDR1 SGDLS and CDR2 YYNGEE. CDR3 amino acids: CASSVASGKVEAFF. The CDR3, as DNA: TGTGCCAGCAGCGTAGCGTCGGGTAAGGTTGAAGCTTTCTTT.

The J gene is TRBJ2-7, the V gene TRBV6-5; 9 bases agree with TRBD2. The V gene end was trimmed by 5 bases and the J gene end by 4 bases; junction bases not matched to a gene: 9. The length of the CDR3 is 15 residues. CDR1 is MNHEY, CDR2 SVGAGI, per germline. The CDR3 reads CASSPGHGLAYEQYF. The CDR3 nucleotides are TGTGCCAGCAGTCCCGGACACGGACTAGCGTACGAGCAGTACTTC.

The CDR3 DNA is TGTGCCAGCAGTAGACTCCGACAAGAGACCCAGTACTTC. It translates to CASSRLRQETQYF. This rearrangement joins TRBV27 to TRBJ2-5, with D hard to call. This CDR3 contains 13 residues. Trimming removed 5 bases at V and 2 bases at J, with 9 bases between. Germline lookup yields CDR1 MNHEY and CDR2 SMNVEV (reference sequence).

The CDR3 coding sequence is TGTGCCAGCAGTTACGGTGCCAGGGGGTCCCTATGGCGCTACACCTTC. Its translation: CASSYGARGSLWRYTF. This sequence joins TRBV6-6 and TRBJ1-2; 7 bases map to TRBD1. The CDR3 runs 16 residues. Germline trimming cut 2 bases from V and 9 bases from J; bases unmatched to any gene: 15. Germline CDR1 MNHNY, CDR2 SVGAGI (reference sequence).

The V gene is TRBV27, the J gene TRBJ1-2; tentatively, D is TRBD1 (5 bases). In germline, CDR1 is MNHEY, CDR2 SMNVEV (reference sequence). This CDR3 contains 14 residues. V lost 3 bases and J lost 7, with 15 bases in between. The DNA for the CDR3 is TGTGCCAGCAGTTTCTTGGGCAGGGACTCTGGCTACACCTTC. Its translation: CASSFLGRDSGYTF.

The CDR3 nucleotides are TGTGCCAGCAGTTCAGACATGAACACTGAAGCTTTCTTT. Translation gives CASSSDMNTEAFF. This chain connects TRBV2 to TRBJ1-1; D gene unclear. CDR3 length: 13 amino acids. Germline CDR1 is SNHLY and CDR2 is FYNNEI. Trimming cost V 5 bases and J 0 bases, with 7 bases left between them.

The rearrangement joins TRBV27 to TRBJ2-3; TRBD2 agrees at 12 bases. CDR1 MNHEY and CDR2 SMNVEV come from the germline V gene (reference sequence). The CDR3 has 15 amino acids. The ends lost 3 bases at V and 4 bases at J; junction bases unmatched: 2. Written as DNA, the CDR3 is TGTGCCAGCAGTTTGACTAGCGGGAGTCCAGATACGCAGTATTTT. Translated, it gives CASSLTSGSPDTQYF.

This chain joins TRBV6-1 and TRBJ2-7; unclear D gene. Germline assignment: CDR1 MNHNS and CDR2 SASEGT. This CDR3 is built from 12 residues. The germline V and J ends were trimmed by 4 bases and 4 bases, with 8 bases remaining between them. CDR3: CASSGLWYEQYF. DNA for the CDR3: TGTGCCAGCAGTGGACTTTGGTACGAGCAGTACTTC.

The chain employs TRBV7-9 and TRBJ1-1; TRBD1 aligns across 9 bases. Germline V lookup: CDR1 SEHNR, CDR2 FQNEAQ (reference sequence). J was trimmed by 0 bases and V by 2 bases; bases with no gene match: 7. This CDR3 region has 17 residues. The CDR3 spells CASSLPGQGSMNTEAFF. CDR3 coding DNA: TGTGCCAGCAGCTTACCCGGACAGGGGTCGATGAACACTGAAGCTTTCTTT. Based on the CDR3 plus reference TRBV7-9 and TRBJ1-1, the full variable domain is DTGVSQNPRHKITKRGQNVTFRCDPISEHNRLYWYRQTLGQGPEFLTYFQNEAQLEKSRLLSDRFSAERPKGSFSTLEIQRTEQGDSAMYLCASSLPGQGSMNTEAFFGQGTRLTVV.

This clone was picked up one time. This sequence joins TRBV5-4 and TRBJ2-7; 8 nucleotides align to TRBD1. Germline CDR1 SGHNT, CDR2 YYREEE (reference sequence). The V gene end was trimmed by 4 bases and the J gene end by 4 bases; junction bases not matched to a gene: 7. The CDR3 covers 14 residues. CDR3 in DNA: TGTGCCAGCAGCGCCGGCCAGGGGGCGTACGAGCAGTACTTC. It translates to CASSAGQGAYEQYF.

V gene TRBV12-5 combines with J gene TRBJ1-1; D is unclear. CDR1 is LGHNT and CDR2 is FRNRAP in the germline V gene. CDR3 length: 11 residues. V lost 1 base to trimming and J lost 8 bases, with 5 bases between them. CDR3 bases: TGTGCTAGTGGTTTGGGAGGGGAAGCTTTCTTT. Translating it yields CASGLGGEAFF.

The CDR3 coding sequence is TGTGCCAGCAGCTCGAAGACTAGCGAGGGCAATGAGCAGTTCTTC. Protein: CASSSKTSEGNEQFF. The rearrangement joins TRBV5-4 to TRBJ2-1; TRBD2 matches at 8 bases. CDR3 length: 15 amino acids. V lost 3 bases to trimming and J lost 6 bases; unmatched junction nucleotides: 8. Germline loops: CDR1 SGHNT, CDR2 YYREEE (reference sequence). The entire variable domain, with the rest obtained from reference TRBV5-4 and TRBJ2-1, is as follows: ETGVTQSPTHLIKTRGQQVTLRCSSQSGHNTVSWYQQALGQGPQFIFQYYREEENGRGNFPPRFSGLQFPNYSSELNVNALELDDSALYLCASSSKTSEGNEQFFGPGTRLTVL.

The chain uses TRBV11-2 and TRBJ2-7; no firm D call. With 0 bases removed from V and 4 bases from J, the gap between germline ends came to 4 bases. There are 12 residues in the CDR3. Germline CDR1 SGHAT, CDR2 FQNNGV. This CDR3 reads CASSLDRYEQYF. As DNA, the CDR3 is TGTGCCAGCAGCTTAGATCGGTACGAGCAGTACTTC.

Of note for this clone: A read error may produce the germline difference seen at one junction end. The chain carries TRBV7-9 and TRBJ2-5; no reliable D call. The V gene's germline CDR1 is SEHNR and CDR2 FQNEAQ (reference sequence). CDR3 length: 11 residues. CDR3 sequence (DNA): TGTTCCAGCAGCTTAGTAAGAGACAAGTACTTC. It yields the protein CSSSLVRDKYF.

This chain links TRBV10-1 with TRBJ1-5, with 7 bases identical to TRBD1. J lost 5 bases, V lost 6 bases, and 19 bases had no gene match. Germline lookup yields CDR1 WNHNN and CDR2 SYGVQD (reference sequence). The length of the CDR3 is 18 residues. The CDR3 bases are TGCGCCAGCAGCAGACTAGGGACAGCAAGGGAGATCTATCAGCCCCAGCATTTT. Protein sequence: CASSRLGTAREIYQPQHF.

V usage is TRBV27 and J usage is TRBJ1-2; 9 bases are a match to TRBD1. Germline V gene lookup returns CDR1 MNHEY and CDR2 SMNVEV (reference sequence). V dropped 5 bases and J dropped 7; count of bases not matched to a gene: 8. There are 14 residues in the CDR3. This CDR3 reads CASSPIGQGIGYTF. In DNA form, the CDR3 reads TGTGCCAGCAGTCCAATAGGACAGGGGATTGGCTACACCTTC.

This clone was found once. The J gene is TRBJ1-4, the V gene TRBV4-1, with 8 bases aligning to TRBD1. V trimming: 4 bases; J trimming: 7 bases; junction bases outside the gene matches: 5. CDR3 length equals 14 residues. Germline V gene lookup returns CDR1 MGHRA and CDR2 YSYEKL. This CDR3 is CASSPDRDFEKLFF. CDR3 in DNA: TGCGCCAGCAGCCCGGACAGGGATTTTGAAAAACTGTTTTTT.

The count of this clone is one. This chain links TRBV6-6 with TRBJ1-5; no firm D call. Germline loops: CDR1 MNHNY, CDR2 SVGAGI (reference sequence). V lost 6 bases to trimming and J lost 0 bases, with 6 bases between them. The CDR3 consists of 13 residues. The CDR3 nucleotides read TGTGCCAGCAGACGGGATAGCAATCAGCCCCAGCATTTT. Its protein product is CASRRDSNQPQHF.

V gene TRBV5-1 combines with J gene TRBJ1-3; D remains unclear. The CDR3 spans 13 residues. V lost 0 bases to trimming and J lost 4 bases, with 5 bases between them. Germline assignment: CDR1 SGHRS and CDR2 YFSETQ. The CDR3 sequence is CASSLGGGNTIYF. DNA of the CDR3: TGCGCCAGCAGCTTGGGAGGAGGAAACACCATATATTTT.

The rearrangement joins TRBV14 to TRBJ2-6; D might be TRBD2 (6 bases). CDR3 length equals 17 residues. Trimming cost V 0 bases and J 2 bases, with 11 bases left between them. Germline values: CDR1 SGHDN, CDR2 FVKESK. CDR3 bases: TGTGCCAGCAGCCAAGATTATGCGGGGCCTGGGGCCAACGTCCTGACTTTC. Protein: CASSQDYAGPGANVLTF.

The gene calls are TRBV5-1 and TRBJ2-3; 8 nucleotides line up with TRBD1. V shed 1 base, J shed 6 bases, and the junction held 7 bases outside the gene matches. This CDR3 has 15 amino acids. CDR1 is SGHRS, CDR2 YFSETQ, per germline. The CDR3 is CASSLNRGSSDTQYF. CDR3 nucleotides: TGCGCCAGCAGCTTGAACAGGGGGTCATCGGATACGCAGTATTTT.

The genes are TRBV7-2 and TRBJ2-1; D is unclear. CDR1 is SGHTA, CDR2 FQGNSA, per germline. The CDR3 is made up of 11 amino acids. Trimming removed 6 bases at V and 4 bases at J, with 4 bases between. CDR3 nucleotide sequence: TGTGCCAGCAGTTATTACAATGAGCAGTTCTTC. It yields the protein CASSYYNEQFF. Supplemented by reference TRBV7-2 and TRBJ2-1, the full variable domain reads GAGVSQSPSNKVTEKGKDVELRCDPISGHTALYWYRQSLGQGLEFLIYFQGNSAPDKSGLPSDRFSAERTGGSVSTLTIQRTQQEDSAVYLCASSYYNEQFFGPGTRLTVL.

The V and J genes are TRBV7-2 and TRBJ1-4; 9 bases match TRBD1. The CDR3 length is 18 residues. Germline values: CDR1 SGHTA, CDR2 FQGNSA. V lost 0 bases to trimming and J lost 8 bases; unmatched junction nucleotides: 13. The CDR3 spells CASSLAVFGGQGGEKLFF. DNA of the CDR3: TGTGCCAGCAGCTTAGCGGTGTTTGGGGGACAGGGTGGGGAAAAACTGTTTTTT. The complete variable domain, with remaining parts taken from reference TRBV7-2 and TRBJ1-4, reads GAGVSQSPSNKVTEKGKDVELRCDPISGHTALYWYRQSLGQGLEFLIYFQGNSAPDKSGLPSDRFSAERTGGSVSTLTIQRTQQEDSAVYLCASSLAVFGGQGGEKLFFGSGTQLSVL.

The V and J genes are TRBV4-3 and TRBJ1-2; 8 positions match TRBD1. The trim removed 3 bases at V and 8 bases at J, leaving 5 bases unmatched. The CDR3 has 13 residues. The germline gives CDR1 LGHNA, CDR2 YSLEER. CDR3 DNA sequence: TGCGCCAGCAGCCAGGACAGGGCTTACGGCTACACCTTC. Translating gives CASSQDRAYGYTF.

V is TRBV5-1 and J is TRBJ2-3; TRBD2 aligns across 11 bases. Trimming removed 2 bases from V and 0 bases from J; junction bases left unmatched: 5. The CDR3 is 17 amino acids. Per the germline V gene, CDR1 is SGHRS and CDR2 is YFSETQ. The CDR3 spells CASSFDPSGGSTDTQYF. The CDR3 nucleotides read TGCGCCAGCAGCTTTGATCCTAGCGGGGGGAGCACAGATACGCAGTATTTT.

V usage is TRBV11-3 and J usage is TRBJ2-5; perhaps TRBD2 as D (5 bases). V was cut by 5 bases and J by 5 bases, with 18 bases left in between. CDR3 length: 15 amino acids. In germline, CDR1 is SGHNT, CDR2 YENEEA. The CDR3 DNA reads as TGTGCCAGCAGCCCGGGAACCACGGTGGGGGAGACCCAGTACTTC. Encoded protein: CASSPGTTVGETQYF.